These 17 T cell receptor beta chains were all obtained from the same sample, sequenced in a study of cytomegalovirus exposure and HLA in healthy donors (dated by TCRdb to about 2017). The library came from the immunoSEQ multiplex PCR assay. The multiplex PCR relied on a mix of 60 forward primers for TCR Vbeta segments and 13 reverse primers for TCR Jbeta segments. TCRdb obtained this table from immuneACCESS and retained in-frame rearrangements with V and J assigned. These tables miss some clones; where compared with another copy, unresolved V genes account for less than half of the shortfall, and the remainder is unexplained. This sample holds about 140,000 clones; over 70% were observed only once. Just under 1% of the sample is taken by the ten largest. The material sequenced was PBMCs. The receptors come from a man between 18 and 29 years old in good health and CMV-seronegative.

This clone was counted a single time. This rearrangement joins TRBV5-1 to TRBJ1-2; 7 nucleotides line up with TRBD1. The CDR3 contains 14 residues. V was pared by 4 bases and J by 2 bases, with 5 bases of the junction left unmatched. Germline CDR1 is SGHRS and CDR2 is YFSETQ. This CDR3 reads CASSAAGGNYGYTF. CDR3 nucleotide sequence: TGCGCCAGCAGCGCCGCAGGGGGGAACTATGGCTACACCTTC.

CDR3 region: CASSHGQGIEAFF. CDR3 nucleotides: TGTGCCAGCAGCCACGGACAGGGCATTGAAGCTTTCTTT. The chain couples TRBV7-2 to TRBJ1-1, with 8 positions matching TRBD1. The CDR3 has 13 residues. The V gene end was trimmed by 5 bases and the J gene end by 7 bases; junction bases not matched to a gene: 6. Germline values: CDR1 SGHTA, CDR2 FQGNSA. Filled out from reference TRBV7-2 and TRBJ1-1, the complete variable domain reads GAGVSQSPSNKVTEKGKDVELRCDPISGHTALYWYRQSLGQGLEFLIYFQGNSAPDKSGLPSDRFSAERTGGSVSTLTIQRTQQEDSAVYLCASSHGQGIEAFFGQGTRLTVV.

The gene calls are TRBV19 and TRBJ2-3; D is possibly TRBD1 (6 bases). Germline values: CDR1 LNHDA, CDR2 SQIVND (reference sequence). The length of the CDR3 is 18 residues. Trimming removed 5 bases at V and 0 bases at J, with 21 bases between. CDR3 sequence (DNA): TGTGCCAGTAGTGCTAGGACAGCCGTTTTCTCTAGCACAGATACGCAGTATTTT. This encodes CASSARTAVFSSTDTQYF.

The rearrangement links TRBV29-1 to TRBJ2-1; possibly TRBD2 for D (6 bases). Germline lookup yields CDR1 SQVTM and CDR2 ANQGSEA. The length of the CDR3 is 15 residues. V shed 0 bases and J shed 4 bases, with 13 bases lying between them. CDR3 sequence: CSVEDRTSNYNEQFF. DNA for the CDR3: TGCAGCGTTGAAGATCGTACTAGCAATTACAATGAGCAGTTCTTC.

This sequence joins TRBV9 and TRBJ2-7; D may be TRBD2 (6 bases). This CDR3 region has 16 residues. CDR1 is SGDLS, CDR2 YYNGEE, per germline. Between the trimmed V and J ends, which lost 4 bases and 0 bases, there was a span of 17 bases. CDR3 in amino acids: CASSPEGRNGSYEQYF. The CDR3, as DNA: TGTGCCAGCAGCCCAGAGGGGAGGAACGGCTCCTACGAGCAGTACTTC.

About this clone: At one boundary the junction diverges from the germline segment, which might be a read error. The sample holds other DNA sequences that translate to the same CDR3. The chain combines TRBV5-6 with TRBJ2-7; 9 bases map to TRBD1. The CDR3 runs to 13 residues. Germline loops: CDR1 SGHDT, CDR2 YYEEEE. Here the CDR3 reads CASGGQGPYEQYF. The CDR3 DNA reads TGTGCCAGCGGGGGACAGGGCCCCTACGAACAGTACTTC.

V gene TRBV6-5 combines with J gene TRBJ2-1; D is possibly TRBD2 (6 bases). In germline, CDR1 is MNHEY, CDR2 SVGAGI. CDR3 size: 14 residues. Trimming removed 10 bases at V and 0 bases at J, with 13 bases between. The CDR3 DNA reads as TGTGCCACGCGATCGGGGGACTCCTACAATGAGCAGTTCTTC. Protein sequence: CATRSGDSYNEQFF.

This chain connects TRBV6-6 to TRBJ1-1, with D uncertain. Between the trimmed V and J ends, which lost 8 bases and 1 base, there was a span of 11 bases. The CDR3 is made up of 13 amino acids. Germline lookup yields CDR1 MNHNY and CDR2 SVGAGI (reference sequence). The chain's CDR3 is CASLITGNTEAFF. CDR3 DNA sequence: TGTGCCAGCCTGATAACGGGGAACACTGAAGCTTTCTTT.

The chain employs TRBV7-6 and TRBJ2-7, with 7 bases identical to TRBD1. The CDR3 has 14 residues. J was trimmed by 2 bases and V by 5 bases; bases with no gene match: 6. The germline gives CDR1 SGHVS, CDR2 FNYEAQ. The CDR3 DNA follows: TGTGCCAGCAGCCGAGGACAGGCCCCCTACGAGCAGTACTTC. It specifies CASSRGQAPYEQYF.

The rearrangement uses TRBV7-2 and TRBJ1-1; D possibly corresponds to TRBD1 (6 bases). The germline V gene encodes CDR1 SGHTA and CDR2 FQGNSA. Trimming removed 2 bases at V and 3 bases at J, with 22 bases between. This CDR3 has 18 residues. CDR3 sequence reads: CASSLIPGQGGPHTEAFF. In DNA form, the CDR3 reads TGTGCCAGCAGCTTAATTCCGGGACAAGGAGGTCCACACACTGAAGCTTTCTTT.

The gene calls are TRBV6-1 and TRBJ2-1, with 12 bases fitting TRBD2. The CDR3 covers 17 residues. The germline V gene encodes CDR1 MNHNS and CDR2 SASEGT. V dropped 4 bases and J dropped 2; count of bases not matched to a gene: 6. The DNA for the CDR3 is TGTGCCAGCAGTGCCCCCCTAGCGGGGGGGCCCTACAATGAGCAGTTCTTC. Amino acids: CASSAPLAGGPYNEQFF.

This chain uses TRBV7-6 with TRBJ2-1; 8 bases are a match to TRBD1. Germline values: CDR1 SGHVS, CDR2 FNYEAQ. J gave up 6 bases and V 1 base, and 5 bases lay outside the gene matches. The length of the CDR3 is 15 residues. This CDR3 is CASSLDRTGSNEQFF. CDR3 in DNA: TGTGCCAGCAGCTTAGATAGGACAGGGAGCAATGAGCAGTTCTTC.

The chain couples TRBV7-9 to TRBJ1-4; no clear D. V lost 0 bases and J 0 bases, leaving 8 bases between the germline ends. The CDR3 has 16 residues. Germline assignment: CDR1 SEHNR and CDR2 FQNEAQ (reference sequence). The CDR3 DNA reads TGTGCCAGCAGCTTAGCAATCCTTGCAACTAATGAAAAACTGTTTTTT. This translates into CASSLAILATNEKLFF.

The chain has TRBV5-1 and TRBJ2-7; 8 bases map to TRBD2. Germline CDR1 reads SGHRS; CDR2 reads YFSETQ. This CDR3 is 14 amino acids long. V gave up 4 bases and J gave up 6 bases; unmatched junction bases: 9. The CDR3, as DNA: TGCGCCAGCAGCGCCGGGGGGGGGCCGAGCGAGCAGTACTTC. Encoded protein: CASSAGGGPSEQYF.

Turning to this clone: An end of the junction does not agree with germline; a read error may underlie this. V and J are TRBV5-8 and TRBJ2-1, with 8 nucleotides matching TRBD2. The V gene's germline CDR1 is SGHTS and CDR2 YDEGEE. The CDR3 totals 15 residues. CDR3 residues: CASSSGTRSYNEQFF. In DNA, the CDR3 is TGTGCTAGCAGTTCCGGGACTAGGTCCTACAATGAGCAGTTCTTC.

The V and J genes are TRBV27 and TRBJ1-1; tentative D call: TRBD1 (5 bases). The CDR3 spans 13 residues. The ends were cut back, 8 bases at V and 2 bases at J, with 12 bases in the middle. Germline V lookup: CDR1 MNHEY, CDR2 SMNVEV (reference sequence). CDR3 sequence: CASRKGFNTEAFF. In DNA, the CDR3 is TGTGCCAGCCGAAAGGGGTTCAACACTGAAGCTTTCTTT.

This clone occurred a few times. CDR3 nucleotide sequence: TGTGCCAGCAGCCTTCGGGGTGTGGGCACTGAAGCTTTCTTT. Translating it yields CASSLRGVGTEAFF. The rearrangement uses TRBV13 and TRBJ1-1; D gene ambiguous. The germline CDR1 and CDR2 sequences are PRHDT and FYEKMQ (reference sequence). CDR3 length: 14 amino acids. The germline V and J ends were trimmed by 5 bases and 4 bases, with 14 bases remaining between them. Filled out from reference TRBV13 and TRBJ1-1, the complete variable domain reads AAGVIQSPRHLIKEKRETATLKCYPIPRHDTVYWYQQGPGQDPQFLISFYEKMQSDKGSIPDRFSAQQFSDYHSELNMSSLELGDSALYFCASSLRGVGTEAFFGQGTRLTVV.